Listed here are 30 T cell receptor beta chains from one sample, sequenced in a study of blood T cell repertoires in COVID-19. This table comes from immunoSEQ multiplex PCR, and its TCRdb copy is limited to in-frame clones, with some not included. The table has about 180,000 clones, roughly 83% seen once. The sequenced material came from PBMCs or T cells enriched from blood (not recorded which). The origin of the receptors is a woman younger than 45 who had recovered from COVID-19.

The chain uses TRBV6-5 and TRBJ2-7; TRBD2 might be the D (7 bases). Per the germline V gene, CDR1 is MNHEY and CDR2 is SVGAGI. The germline V and J ends were trimmed by 6 bases and 5 bases, with 20 bases remaining between them. The CDR3 covers 15 residues. Here the CDR3 DNA reads TGTGCCAGCAGGGACGCGGGAGATAGGACAGACGAGCAGTACTTC. It codes for CASRDAGDRTDEQYF.

This clone turned up a few times. This chain links TRBV9 with TRBJ2-1; no clear D gene. V lost 6 bases to trimming and J lost 4 bases, with 14 bases between them. Germline V gene sequence: CDR1 SGDLS, CDR2 YYNGEE. The CDR3 runs to 14 residues. DNA of the CDR3: TGTGCCAGCACCCCCGACAATTTGTACAATGAGCAGTTCTTC. Its translation is CASTPDNLYNEQFF.

The V gene is TRBV24-1, the J gene TRBJ2-2, with 7 positions matching TRBD2. Trimming removed 10 bases from V and 4 bases from J; junction bases left unmatched: 5. The CDR3 is 13 amino acids. From germline, CDR1 is KGHDR and CDR2 SFDVKD. As DNA, the CDR3 is TGTGCCACGGGGAGGGATGGCACCGGGGAGCTGTTTTTT. Translating gives CATGRDGTGELFF.

The rearrangement uses TRBV18 and TRBJ1-3; TRBD1 agrees at 7 bases. The V segment lost 3 bases and the J segment 9 bases; nucleotides outside the gene matches: 11. The CDR3 loop spans 15 amino acids. Germline lookup yields CDR1 KGHSH and CDR2 LQKENI. The CDR3 bases are TGTGCCAGCTCACCGCCCGGGACAGCACTCGGCACCATATATTTT. This gives the protein CASSPPGTALGTIYF. Looking up the rest from reference TRBV18 and TRBJ1-3 gives the full variable domain: NAGVMQNPRHLVRRRGQEARLRCSPMKGHSHVYWYRQLPEEGLKFMVYLQKENIIDESGMPKERFSAEFPKEGPSILRIQQVVRGDSAAYFCASSPPGTALGTIYFGEGSWLTVV.

The CDR3 here is CASSYSRDRGWDEQYF. The CDR3 DNA follows: TGTGCCAGCAGTTACTCGAGGGACAGGGGCTGGGACGAGCAGTACTTC. V is TRBV6-5 and J is TRBJ2-7; 10 nucleotides align to TRBD1. V shed 0 bases and J 5 bases; nucleotides not matched to a gene: 7. The CDR3 spans 16 residues. Per the germline V gene, CDR1 is MNHEY and CDR2 is SVGAGI.

The chain has TRBV5-5 and TRBJ2-1; 7 bases map to TRBD1. The CDR3 length is 13 residues. V lost 3 bases, J lost 6 bases, and 3 bases stayed unmatched. Germline values: CDR1 SGHKS, CDR2 YYEKEE (reference sequence). The CDR3 sequence: CASSSTGSNEQFF. DNA for the CDR3: TGTGCCAGCAGCTCGACAGGGAGCAATGAGCAGTTCTTC.

The V call is TRBV7-8, the J call TRBJ2-2; 12 nucleotides agree with TRBD2. V lost 5 bases to trimming and J lost 6 bases; unmatched junction nucleotides: 7. The CDR3 totals 16 residues. The germline gives CDR1 SGHVS, CDR2 FQNEAQ. The CDR3 loop is CASSTRLAGVPGELFF. DNA for the CDR3: TGTGCCAGCAGCACCCGACTAGCGGGGGTGCCCGGGGAGCTGTTTTTT.

The chain is built from TRBV3-1 (or the pseudogene TRBV3-2) and TRBJ1-2; 8 bases agree with TRBD1. This CDR3 spans 17 amino acids. CDR1 LGHDT and CDR2 YNNKEL come from the germline V gene (reference sequence). J was trimmed by 8 bases and V by 6 bases; bases with no gene match: 20. For the CDR3, the DNA is TGTGCCAGCAGTCGAAATAGCCTTACAGGGGGGAAGTGGGGCTACACCTTC. Translating gives CASSRNSLTGGKWGYTF.

The chain combines TRBV11-2 with TRBJ2-2; 7 nucleotides align to TRBD2. After removal of 5 bases from V and 1 base from J, the junction contained 1 base not matched to a gene. Germline lookup yields CDR1 SGHAT and CDR2 FQNNGV. This CDR3 has 14 amino acids. The CDR3: CASSTGGNTGELFF. The CDR3 nucleotides are TGTGCCAGCAGCACGGGGGGGAACACCGGGGAGCTGTTTTTT.

CDR3 nucleotide sequence: TGTGCCAGCAGCTCAGACGTATCCAGGGTGTACGAGCAGTACTTC. This gives the protein CASSSDVSRVYEQYF. V is TRBV7-2 and J is TRBJ2-7, with a weak D call TRBD1 (5 bases). The V gene lost 4 bases and the J gene lost 4 bases, with 17 bases spanning the gap. CDR3 length: 15 amino acids. Germline values: CDR1 SGHTA, CDR2 FQGNSA. The whole variable domain, filled in from reference TRBV7-2 and TRBJ2-7, reads GAGVSQSPSNKVTEKGKDVELRCDPISGHTALYWYRQSLGQGLEFLIYFQGNSAPDKSGLPSDRFSAERTGGSVSTLTIQRTQQEDSAVYLCASSSDVSRVYEQYFGPGTRLTVT.

The chain couples TRBV6-1 to TRBJ2-1; 10 nucleotides line up with TRBD2. This CDR3 has 15 amino acids. Trimming removed 3 bases from V and 5 bases from J; junction bases left unmatched: 4. Per the germline V gene, CDR1 is MNHNS and CDR2 is SASEGT. The CDR3 bases are TGTGCCAGCAGTGACAGTACTAGCGGGAACAATGAGCAGTTCTTC. It specifies CASSDSTSGNNEQFF.

The chain links TRBV11-1 to TRBJ2-5; 11 bases are shared with TRBD2. V lost 5 bases, J lost 4 bases, and 3 bases stayed unmatched. The V gene's germline CDR1 is SGHAT and CDR2 FQDESV (reference sequence). This CDR3 has 14 amino acids. The CDR3 DNA reads TGTGCCAGCAGCATCGGACTAGCGGGAGAGACCCAGTACTTC. As protein: CASSIGLAGETQYF.

The CDR3 here is CASTPQVTVSTGELFF. The CDR3 nucleotides read TGTGCCAGCACCCCTCAGGTGACGGTGAGCACCGGGGAGCTGTTTTTT. The V and J genes are TRBV7-8 and TRBJ2-2, with D unresolved. Trimming took off 7 bases at V and 4 bases at J, with 19 bases between the two ends. Looked up from germline, CDR1 is SGHVS and CDR2 is FQNEAQ. The CDR3 is 16 residues long. Variable domain in full (rest from reference TRBV7-8 and TRBJ2-2): GAGVSQSPRYKVAKRGQDVALRCDPISGHVSLFWYQQALGQGPEFLTYFQNEAQLDKSGLPSDRFFAERPEGSVSTLKIQRTQQEDSAVYLCASTPQVTVSTGELFFGEGSRLTVL.

Notes on this clone: This sample also contains other DNA sequences that code for the same CDR3. The V call is TRBV11-2, the J call TRBJ2-1, with a possible D match to TRBD2 (5 bases). The ends were cut back, 0 bases at V and 0 bases at J, with 6 bases in the middle. The CDR3 has 15 residues. Germline values: CDR1 SGHAT, CDR2 FQNNGV. Here the CDR3 DNA reads TGTGCCAGCAGCTTAGACCGGGGCTCCTACAATGAGCAGTTCTTC. Protein: CASSLDRGSYNEQFF. Together with reference TRBV11-2 and TRBJ2-1, the CDR3 gives the full variable domain: EAGVAQSPRYKIIEKRQSVAFWCNPISGHATLYWYQQILGQGPKLLIQFQNNGVVDDSQLPKDRFSAERLKGVDSTLKIQPAKLEDSAVYLCASSLDRGSYNEQFFGPGTRLTVL.

This chain links TRBV27 with TRBJ2-7, with 9 bases that match TRBD2. The CDR3 loop spans 15 amino acids. Germline CDR1 and CDR2: MNHEY and SMNVEV (reference sequence). Germline trimming cut 3 bases from V and 4 bases from J; bases unmatched to any gene: 7. The CDR3 bases are TGTGCCAGCAGTTTGGGCGGGAGGGCCAGGTACGAGCAGTACTTC. Its protein product is CASSLGGRARYEQYF.

This sequence joins TRBV3-1 (or the pseudogene TRBV3-2) and TRBJ1-2; D might be TRBD1 (6 bases). Per germline, CDR1 LGHDT and CDR2 YNNKEL (reference sequence). The CDR3 runs 14 residues. The V gene lost 1 base and the J gene lost 8 bases, with 14 bases spanning the gap. The CDR3 loop reads CASSQGSTGYGYTF. The CDR3 nucleotides are TGTGCCAGCAGCCAAGGGTCCACAGGGTACGGCTACACCTTC.

The chain combines TRBV7-9 with TRBJ1-4; TRBD1 agrees at 7 bases. After removal of 5 bases from V and 5 bases from J, the junction contained 8 bases not matched to a gene. Per the germline V gene, CDR1 is SEHNR and CDR2 is FQNEAQ (reference sequence). The CDR3 extends over 15 amino acids. Here the CDR3 reads CASSPEGGPNEKLFF. The CDR3, as DNA: TGTGCCAGCAGCCCGGAAGGGGGCCCAAATGAAAAACTGTTTTTT.

This clone has just a few counts. The chain uses TRBV5-4 and TRBJ2-1; 8 positions agree with TRBD2. Germline loops: CDR1 SGHNT, CDR2 YYREEE (reference sequence). The length of the CDR3 is 15 residues. Trimming at V came to 0 bases and at J to 7 bases, leaving 6 bases not matched to a gene. This chain's CDR3 is CASSLGGRSSNEQFF. The CDR3 DNA sequence: TGTGCCAGCAGCTTGGGCGGGAGGTCGAGTAATGAGCAGTTCTTC. Full variable domain (missing parts from reference TRBV5-4 and TRBJ2-1): ETGVTQSPTHLIKTRGQQVTLRCSSQSGHNTVSWYQQALGQGPQFIFQYYREEENGRGNFPPRFSGLQFPNYSSELNVNALELDDSALYLCASSLGGRSSNEQFFGPGTRLTVL.

This rearrangement joins TRBV10-1 to TRBJ2-7; 9 bases agree with TRBD2. Germline V gives CDR1 WNHNN, CDR2 SYGVQD (reference sequence). The CDR3 loop spans 13 amino acids. In DNA, the CDR3 is TGCGCGGAAAGGACTAGCGTCTCCTACGAGCAGTACTTC. As protein: CAERTSVSYEQYF.

The chain employs TRBV19 and TRBJ1-1, with TRBD1 matching 10 bases. V trimming: 4 bases; J trimming: 4 bases; junction bases outside the gene matches: 6. The CDR3 is made up of 15 amino acids. In germline, CDR1 is LNHDA, CDR2 SQIVND (reference sequence). In DNA form, the CDR3 reads TGTGCCAGTAGTAAGCGGACAGGGGGGGGCACTGAAGCTTTCTTT. Protein sequence: CASSKRTGGGTEAFF.

The chain carries TRBV6-2 or TRBV6-3 and TRBJ2-7; 11 positions match TRBD2. The germline V gene encodes CDR1 MNHEY and CDR2 SVGEGT. This CDR3 is 19 amino acids long. J lost 4 bases, V lost 4 bases, and 18 bases had no gene match. The CDR3 DNA is TGTGCCAGCAGTTTCACACTAGCGGGAGCTATGAGTTTCGGTTACGAGCAGTACTTC. This encodes CASSFTLAGAMSFGYEQYF.

The chain is built from TRBV27 and TRBJ2-5; D may be TRBD1 (6 bases). The germline CDR1 and CDR2 sequences are MNHEY and SMNVEV (reference sequence). The germline V and J ends were trimmed by 6 bases and 4 bases, with 21 bases remaining between them. The CDR3 has 16 amino acids. This CDR3 reads CASSPPPGVKRETQYF. The CDR3 DNA is TGTGCCAGCAGCCCCCCCCCAGGGGTTAAGAGAGAGACCCAGTACTTC.

This chain links TRBV6-1 with TRBJ1-2; D gene unclear. This CDR3 spans 16 amino acids. V lost 1 base to trimming and J lost 8 bases, with 20 bases between them. Germline CDR1 reads MNHNS; CDR2 reads SASEGT. DNA for the CDR3: TGTGCCAGCAGTGAAGGTTTGTCCCGTCTGGTGAGCGGCTACACCTTC. Its translation: CASSEGLSRLVSGYTF.

The V call is TRBV4-2, the J call TRBJ2-2; 13 bases map to TRBD2. This CDR3 spans 18 amino acids. The V gene's germline CDR1 is LGHNA and CDR2 YNFKEQ. V shed 1 base, J shed 1 base, and the junction held 3 bases outside the gene matches. The CDR3 reads CASSQGTSGSLNTGELFF. CDR3 coding DNA: TGTGCCAGCAGCCAAGGGACTAGCGGGAGTTTGAACACCGGGGAGCTGTTTTTT.

The rearrangement uses TRBV30 and TRBJ2-2, with D possibly TRBD2 on 5 matching bases. The germline V gene has CDR1 GTSNPN and CDR2 SVGIG (reference sequence). This CDR3 is built from 13 residues. V gave up 3 bases and J gave up 6 bases, with 11 bases separating them. In nucleotides, the CDR3 is TGTGCCTGGAGCCCCCGGGGTCCCGGGGAGCTGTTTTTT. Translated: CAWSPRGPGELFF.

The genes are TRBV29-1 and TRBJ1-1; 9 bases line up with TRBD1. Trimming cost V 2 bases and J 9 bases; bases outside gene matches: 7. Germline CDR1 is SQVTM and CDR2 is ANQGSEA. The CDR3 contains 13 residues. The CDR3 bases are TGCAGCGTTGAAAGCGGGACAGGGTTTCAAGCTTTCTTT. It yields the protein CSVESGTGFQAFF.

The chain employs TRBV21-1 and TRBJ2-7; TRBD2 is the table's D call and was not checked against the DNA. TRBV21-1 counts as a pseudogene. The CDR3 spans 15 residues. The CDR3 region has the DNA TGTGCCAGCAGCATTCGGAGCGGGAGGGACTACGAGCAGTACTTC. Translated, it gives CASSIRSGRDYEQYF.

The CDR3 bases are TGTGCCAGCAGCTTAGATTGGGGAGGTAACGAGCAGTACTTC. Its translation is CASSLDWGGNEQYF. The gene calls are TRBV11-2 and TRBJ2-7; perhaps TRBD2 as D (6 bases). The CDR3 sequence is 14 residues long. Between the trimmed V and J ends, which lost 0 bases and 5 bases, there was a span of 11 bases. Germline CDR1 SGHAT, CDR2 FQNNGV. The variable domain in full, completed from reference TRBV11-2 and TRBJ2-7, reads EAGVAQSPRYKIIEKRQSVAFWCNPISGHATLYWYQQILGQGPKLLIQFQNNGVVDDSQLPKDRFSAERLKGVDSTLKIQPAKLEDSAVYLCASSLDWGGNEQYFGPGTRLTVT.

J is TRBJ2-3 and V is TRBV5-1; 7 nucleotides line up with TRBD2. Looked up from germline, CDR1 is SGHRS and CDR2 is YFSETQ. The CDR3 runs to 14 residues. V lost 1 base to trimming and J lost 4 bases; unmatched junction nucleotides: 3. CDR3 protein: CASSLWEGSDTQYF. Written as DNA, the CDR3 is TGCGCCAGCAGCTTGTGGGAGGGCTCAGATACGCAGTATTTT.

The V call is TRBV18, the J call TRBJ2-3, with 9 bases lining up with TRBD2. Germline lookup yields CDR1 KGHSH and CDR2 LQKENI. The V gene end was trimmed by 4 bases and the J gene end by 3 bases; junction bases not matched to a gene: 8. The CDR3 runs 16 residues. DNA of the CDR3: TGTGCCAGCTCACAATCGAGGACTAGCGTAACAGATACGCAGTATTTT. It codes for CASSQSRTSVTDTQYF.